This T cell receptor beta chain was recovered during a study of cytomegalovirus exposure and HLA in healthy donors. General study points: Three CMV-associated chains proved CMV antigen-specific in vitro. Some TCR beta chains (164 of them) were listed as cytomegalovirus-associated. According to reports, the classifier identified cytomegalovirus status with high specificity and sensitivity.

Libraries were prepared by immunoSEQ multiplex PCR; TCRdb keeps only in-frame clonotypes and omits some of them. The repertoire consists of around 160,000 clones, with 91% occurring once and the leading ten covering about 2.9%. In the case of this clone: The antigen is not known.

The TCR was taken from a woman in her late teens or twenties in good health and CMV-seropositive. Material for sequencing was PBMCs.

CDR3 region: CASSRQSSYEQYF. CDR3 sequence (DNA): TGTGCCAGCAGCCGACAAAGCTCCTACGAGCAGTACTTC. V is TRBV13 and J is TRBJ2-7; D call uncertain. Germline CDR1 PRHDT, CDR2 FYEKMQ (reference sequence). The ends were cut back, 5 bases at V and 0 bases at J, with 8 bases in the middle. The length of the CDR3 is 13 residues.